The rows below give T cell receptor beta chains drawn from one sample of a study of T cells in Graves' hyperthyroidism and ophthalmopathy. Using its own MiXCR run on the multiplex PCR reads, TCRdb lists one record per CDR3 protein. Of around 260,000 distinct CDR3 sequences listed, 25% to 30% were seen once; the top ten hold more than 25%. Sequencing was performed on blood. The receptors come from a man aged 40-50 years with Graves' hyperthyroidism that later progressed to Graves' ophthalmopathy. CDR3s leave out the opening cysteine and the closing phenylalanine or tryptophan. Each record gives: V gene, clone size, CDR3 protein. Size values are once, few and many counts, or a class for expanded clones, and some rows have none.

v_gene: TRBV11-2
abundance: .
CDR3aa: ASSSPGGRAPYEQY

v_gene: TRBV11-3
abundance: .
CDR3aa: ASSLVGLPNTGELF

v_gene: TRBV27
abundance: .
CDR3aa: ASSFKSGPSYEQY

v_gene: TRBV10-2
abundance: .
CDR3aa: ASIDPGQGEETQY

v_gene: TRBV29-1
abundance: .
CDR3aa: SVEEGATEAF

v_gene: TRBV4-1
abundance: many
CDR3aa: ASSKGKKDGYT

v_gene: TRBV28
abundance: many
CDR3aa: ASSSNRGLYEQY

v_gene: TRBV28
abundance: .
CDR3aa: ASIETRDTYEQY

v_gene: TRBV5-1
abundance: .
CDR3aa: ASGLAGGDEQY

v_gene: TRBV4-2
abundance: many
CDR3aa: ASSREMNTEAF

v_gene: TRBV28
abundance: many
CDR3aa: ASSPPRGSREQY

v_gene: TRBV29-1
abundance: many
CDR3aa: SVGAQLKETQY

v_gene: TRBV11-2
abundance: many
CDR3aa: ASSLVQGFHEQY

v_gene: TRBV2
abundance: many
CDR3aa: ASNGDIQY

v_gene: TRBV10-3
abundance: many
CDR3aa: AISESQGRDGYT

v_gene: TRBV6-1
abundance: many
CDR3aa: ASSVETKKTQY

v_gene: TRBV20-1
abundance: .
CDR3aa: SARDGWRASSYGQY

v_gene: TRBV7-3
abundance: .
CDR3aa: ASSSQGHEQY

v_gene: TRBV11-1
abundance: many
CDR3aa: ASSLALQGGSSYGYT

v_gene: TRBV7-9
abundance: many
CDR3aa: ASSRDFGEQY

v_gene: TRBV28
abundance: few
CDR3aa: ASKDRAETQY

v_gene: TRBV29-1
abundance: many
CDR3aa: SVTPSSGNTIY

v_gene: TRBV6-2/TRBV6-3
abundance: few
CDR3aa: ASRAGTGMAEQY

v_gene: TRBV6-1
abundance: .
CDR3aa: ASQGGAEGANVLT

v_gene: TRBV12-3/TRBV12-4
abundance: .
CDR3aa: ASSSPTVQETQY

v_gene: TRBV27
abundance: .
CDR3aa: ASYVRAKNIQY

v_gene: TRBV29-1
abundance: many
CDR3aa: SVGDSAYEQY

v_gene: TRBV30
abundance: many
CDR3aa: AWRRDRALGETQY

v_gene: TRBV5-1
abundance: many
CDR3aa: ASSLDRDRYEQY

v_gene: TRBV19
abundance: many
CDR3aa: ASSIGRGLGYT

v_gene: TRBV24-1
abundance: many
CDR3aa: ATSDAPRAPNTGELF

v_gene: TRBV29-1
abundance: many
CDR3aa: SVAGTSGSPTLETQY

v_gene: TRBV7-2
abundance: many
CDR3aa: ASRGTGATEAF

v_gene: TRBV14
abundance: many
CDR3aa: ASSQQTGTGYEQY

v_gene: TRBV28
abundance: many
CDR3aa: ASSGGGYEQY

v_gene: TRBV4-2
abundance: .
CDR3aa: ASSRTGGQPQH